This T cell receptor beta chain comes out of a study of early T cells in non-severe SARS-CoV-2 infection. Looking at the study overall: Sequencing used unsorted whole-blood bulk RNA, so chains lack pairing.

Study-level findings and limits: The study's VDJdb matching favored anti-spike CD8 responses and missed private and CD4 specificities.

By share, this clonotype ranks as medium-sized. The antigen remains unidentified. The CDR3 has 16 residues. Per the germline V gene, CDR1 is KGHDR and CDR2 is SFDVKD. Trimming at V came to 4 bases and at J to 3 bases, leaving 7 bases not matched to a gene. Attachment of unique molecular identifiers was made to individual cDNA molecules. One entry per CDR3 protein results from TCRdb running MiXCR on the 5' RACE reads. The sample holds around 37,000 distinct CDR3 sequences, around 9% seen once. The V gene is TRBV24-1, the J gene TRBJ2-1, with 8 nucleotides matching TRBD1. Sequencing was carried out using whole blood. The sequence was obtained from an adult who was a healthcare worker with PCR-confirmed SARS-CoV-2 infection or an uninfected control (not recorded which). CDR3 sequence (DNA): TGTGCCACCAGTGACTCCGGGACAGGACACTACAATGAGCAGTTCTTC. Encoded protein: CATSDSGTGHYNEQFF.